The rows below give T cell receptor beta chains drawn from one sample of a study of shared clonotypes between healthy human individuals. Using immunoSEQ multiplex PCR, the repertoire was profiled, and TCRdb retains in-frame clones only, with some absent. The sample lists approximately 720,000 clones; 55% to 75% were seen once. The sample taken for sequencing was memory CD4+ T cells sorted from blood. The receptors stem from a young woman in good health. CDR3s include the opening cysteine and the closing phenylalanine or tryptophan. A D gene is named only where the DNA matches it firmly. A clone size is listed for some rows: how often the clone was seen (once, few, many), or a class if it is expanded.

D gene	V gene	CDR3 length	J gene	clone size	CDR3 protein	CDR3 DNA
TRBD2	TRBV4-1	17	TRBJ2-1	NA	CASSQDRLAGGRVEQFF	TGCGCCAGCAGCCAAGACCGGCTAGCGGGAGGACGTGTTGAGCAGTTCTTC
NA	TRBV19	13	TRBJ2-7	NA	CAGRAGDEKEQYF	TGTGCCGGAAGGGCAGGGGACGAGAAAGAGCAGTACTTC
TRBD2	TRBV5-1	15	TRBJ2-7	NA	CASKLAGGETYEQYF	TGCGCCAGCAAACTAGCGGGAGGAGAGACCTACGAGCAGTACTTC
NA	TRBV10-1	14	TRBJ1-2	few	CASSGSGQDYGYTF	TGCGCCAGCAGTGGCTCCGGACAAGACTATGGCTACACCTTC
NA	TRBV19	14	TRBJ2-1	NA	CASSMGPESHEQFF	TGTGCCAGTAGTATGGGACCCGAATCCCATGAGCAGTTCTTC
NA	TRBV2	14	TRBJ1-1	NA	CASSERQMNTEAFF	TGTGCCAGCAGTGAAAGACAGATGAACACTGAAGCTTTCTTT
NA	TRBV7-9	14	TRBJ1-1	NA	CASSLIHMNTEAFF	TGTGCCAGCAGCTTAATTCACATGAACACTGAAGCTTTCTTT
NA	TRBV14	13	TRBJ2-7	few	CASSQDASGEQYF	TGTGCCAGCAGCCAAGATGCGTCGGGGGAGCAGTACTTC
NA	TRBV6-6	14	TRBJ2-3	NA	CASSYSRVKVSQYF	TGTGCCAGCAGTTACTCCCGCGTCAAAGTTTCGCAGTATTTT
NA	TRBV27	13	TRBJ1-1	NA	CATGHQMNTEAFF	TGTGCCACCGGGCATCAAATGAACACTGAAGCTTTCTTT
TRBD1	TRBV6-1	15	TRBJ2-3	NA	CASSDGLQGPDTQYF	TGTGCCAGCAGTGACGGCCTACAGGGGCCAGATACGCAGTATTTT
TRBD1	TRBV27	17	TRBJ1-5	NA	CASSLWSGGQGVQPQHF	TGTGCCAGCAGTTTATGGTCCGGTGGACAGGGCGTACAGCCCCAGCATTTT
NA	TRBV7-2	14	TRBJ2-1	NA	CASSSTFGASEQFF	TGTGCCAGCAGCTCAACCTTCGGCGCTAGTGAGCAGTTCTTC
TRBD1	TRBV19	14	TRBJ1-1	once	CASNEQGAVTEAFF	TGTGCCAGTAATGAACAGGGGGCGGTCACTGAAGCTTTCTTT
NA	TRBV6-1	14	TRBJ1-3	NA	CASRSGSSGNTIYF	TGTGCCAGCAGATCGGGCAGCTCTGGAAACACCATATATTTT
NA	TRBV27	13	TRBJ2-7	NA	CASSSPGTYEQYF	TGTGCCAGCAGCTCCCCGGGTACCTACGAGCAGTACTTC
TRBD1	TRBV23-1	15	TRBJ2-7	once	CASSQSGQDHYEQYF	TGCGCCAGCAGTCAATCGGGACAGGACCATTACGAGCAGTACTTC
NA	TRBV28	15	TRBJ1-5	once	CASKFAGIRNQPQHF	TGTGCCAGCAAATTCGCAGGGATCCGAAATCAGCCCCAGCATTTT
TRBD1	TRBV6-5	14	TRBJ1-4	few	CASSRGQLNEKLFF	TGTGCCAGCAGTAGGGGACAGCTGAATGAAAAACTGTTTTTT
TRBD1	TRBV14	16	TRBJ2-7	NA	CASSQDLRQGAHEQYF	TGTGCCAGCAGCCAAGATCTCAGACAGGGGGCCCACGAGCAGTACTTC
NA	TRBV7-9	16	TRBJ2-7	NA	CASSPRVEGYIYEQYF	TGTGCCAGCAGCCCTCGGGTGGAGGGTTACATTTACGAGCAGTACTTC
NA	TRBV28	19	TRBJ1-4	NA	CASSLIRGRVIATNEKLFF	TGTGCCAGCAGTTTGATAAGGGGCCGGGTGATTGCAACTAATGAAAAACTGTTTTTT
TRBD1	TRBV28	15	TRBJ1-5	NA	CASSLNRDRGPALHF	TGTGCCAGCAGCTTAAACCGGGACAGGGGCCCGGCCCTGCATTTT
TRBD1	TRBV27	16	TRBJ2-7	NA	CASSAHRGNGPHEQYF	TGTGCCAGCAGTGCCCACAGGGGGAACGGTCCCCACGAGCAGTACTTC
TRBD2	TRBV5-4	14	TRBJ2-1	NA	CASSLPSGNNEQFF	TGTGCCAGCAGCTTGCCTAGCGGGAACAATGAGCAGTTCTTC
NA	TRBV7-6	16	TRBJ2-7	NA	CASSRRRGEASYEQYF	TGTGCCAGCAGCCGTCGACGGGGTGAAGCCTCCTACGAGCAGTACTTC
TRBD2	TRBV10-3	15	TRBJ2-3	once	CAIKRLAGGSDTQYF	TGTGCCATCAAGAGACTAGCGGGAGGTTCGGATACGCAGTATTTT
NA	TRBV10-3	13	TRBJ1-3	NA	CAIWPGSGNTIYF	TGTGCCATCTGGCCAGGTTCTGGAAACACCATATATTTT
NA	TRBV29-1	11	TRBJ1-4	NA	CSVWNNEKLFF	TGCAGCGTTTGGAATAATGAAAAACTGTTTTTT
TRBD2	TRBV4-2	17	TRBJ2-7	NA	CASSHTPGLAGAYEQYF	TGTGCCAGCAGCCACACCCCGGGACTAGCGGGAGCCTACGAGCAGTACTTC
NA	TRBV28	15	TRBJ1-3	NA	CASSKTGFSGNTIYF	TGTGCCAGCAGTAAAACAGGTTTCTCTGGAAACACCATATATTTT